This T cell receptor (beta chain) comes out of a study of T cell responses to AZD1222 COVID-19 vaccine. The V and J ends lost 3 bases and 3 bases, in that order; junction bases with no gene match: 4. The germline V gene has CDR1 KGHSH and CDR2 LQKENI. The CDR3 sequence is 15 residues long. Libraries were prepared by immunoSEQ multiplex PCR; TCRdb keeps only in-frame clonotypes and omits some of them. The sample lists approximately 110,000 clones, more than 70% occurring once. Sequences were derived from peripheral blood, sampled 28 days after the second AZD1222 dose. The chain employs TRBV18 and TRBJ2-3; 9 bases fit TRBD1. This TCR was sampled from an adult who received the AZD1222 COVID-19 vaccine. The CDR3 spells CASSPGQGWTDTQYF. CDR3 nucleotide sequence: TGTGCCAGCTCACCCGGACAGGGGTGGACAGATACGCAGTATTTT.